The present TCR beta chain was sequenced within a study of low-dose radiotherapy and immunotherapy resistance in tumors. Study as a whole: Treatment of Cohort 1 consisted of 0.5 Gy per fraction every 2 weeks, adding up to 6.5 Gy. Cohort 2 was treated with 1 Gy per fraction every two weeks, amounting to 13 Gy across 26 weeks.

First-strand cDNA used TRAV- and TRBV-specific primers, covering alpha and beta chains. A constant-region primer paired with the V-primer adapter amplified TCRs over about 19 PCR cycles. MiXCR was run by TCRdb on the reads, yielding one entry per CDR3 protein. The table includes some 82,000 distinct CDR3 sequences, approximately 17% detected once. This CDR3 contains 17 residues. Germline lookup yields CDR1 SGHDT and CDR2 YYEEEE. The V and J ends lost 0 bases and 7 bases respectively, with 21 bases between them. Time point specified: before trial treatment. It was nivolumab, ipilimumab, aspirin, low-dose cyclophosphamide and low-dose radiotherapy that donors received. This clonotype occurred many times.

The receptor's source is a male donor with prostate cancer. V gene TRBV5-6 combines with J gene TRBJ2-3, with D unresolved. The sample in question was PBMCs, obtained before treatment. Here the CDR3 DNA reads TGTGCCAGCAGCTTGGGGGGTCCCCAGTTCGGAGTTTATACGCAGTATTTT. Translating it yields CASSLGGPQFGVYTQYF.